This T cell receptor beta chain was recovered during a study of T cell responses to AZD1222 COVID-19 vaccine. General study findings and limits: At baseline, just six or seven AZD1222 recipients tested seropositive. A mostly white British donor set with more females was recruited, and clonal diversity was possibly underestimated. Repertoires in all cases were sampled only once the peak T cell response had passed. The CD4 TCRs associated with vaccination extended across spike and predominated at 160-218 and 743-854.

Data came from immunoSEQ multiplex PCR; TCRdb stores just in-frame clones and leaves some out. This sample carries roughly 150,000 clones, over 85% of them seen once, and the ten largest clones take under 2.5%. CDR1 MRHNA and CDR2 SNTAGT come from the germline V gene. CDR3 length: 14 amino acids. Trimming pared 3 bases from V and 1 base from J, leaving 7 bases between. Points on this clone: Its antigen remains unidentified.

The chain is built from TRBV6-4 and TRBJ1-5; D is unresolved. This TCR came from an adult in good health. The sequencing used peripheral blood, collected on day 0 of AZD1222 vaccination. The CDR3 region is CASSEYTSNQPQHF. The CDR3 nucleotides are TGTGCCAGCAGTGAATACACCAGCAATCAGCCCCAGCATTTT.